This T cell receptor (beta chain) emerged from a study of low-dose radiotherapy and immunotherapy resistance in tumors. In the study overall: With fractions of 0.5 Gy given every 2 weeks, Cohort 1 accumulated a total of 6.5 Gy. Every two weeks patients got nivolumab 240 mg flat dose, plus ipilimumab 1 mg/kg every six weeks, intravenously. Intravenous cyclophosphamide at 200 mg/m2 preceded radiation and immunotherapy by one day, every two weeks.

Gene-specific TRAV and TRBV primers were used for first-strand cDNA, covering alpha and beta chains. It was with a constant-region primer and a V-primer adapter that TCRs were amplified over roughly 19 PCR cycles. mRNA that had been isolated underwent amplification through in vitro transcription. TCRdb itself ran the reads through MiXCR, one entry per CDR3 protein. The sample contains roughly 100,000 distinct CDR3 sequences, 20% to 25% of which appear only once. Documented time point: after trial treatment. Treatment of the sample: LDRT plus nivolumab, ipilimumab, low-dose cyclophosphamide and aspirin (RACIN trial). The clonotype originates from a female donor with ovarian cancer. The source was PBMCs, collected after low-dose radiotherapy plus immunotherapy.

The CDR3 DNA follows: TGTGCCTGGAGTGTACTGGCGGGCGAGACCCAGTACTTC. Its translation: CAWSVLAGETQYF. The chain couples TRBV30 to TRBJ2-5; D possibly corresponds to TRBD2 (5 bases). V was clipped by 0 bases and J by 5 bases, with 10 bases between them. CDR1 and CDR2 from the germline V gene are GTSNPN and SVGIG (reference sequence). The length of the CDR3 is 13 residues.